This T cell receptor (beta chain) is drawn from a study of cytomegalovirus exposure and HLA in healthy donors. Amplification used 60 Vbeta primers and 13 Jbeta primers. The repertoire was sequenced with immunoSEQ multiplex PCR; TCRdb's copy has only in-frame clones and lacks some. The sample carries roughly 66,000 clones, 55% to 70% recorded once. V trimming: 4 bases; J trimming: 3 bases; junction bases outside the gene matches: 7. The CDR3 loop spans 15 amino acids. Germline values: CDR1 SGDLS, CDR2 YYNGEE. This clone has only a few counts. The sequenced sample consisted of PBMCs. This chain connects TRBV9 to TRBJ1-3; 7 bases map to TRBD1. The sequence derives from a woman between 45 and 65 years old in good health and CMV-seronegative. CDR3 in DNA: TGTGCCAGCAGCTCCCGGGGACAGCTTGGAAACACCATATATTTT. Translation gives CASSSRGQLGNTIYF.